These T cell receptor beta chains were read from a single sample in a study of a mutant IDH1 vaccine in newly diagnosed glioma. No antigen has been identified for these receptors. Here immunoSEQ multiplex PCR was the method, and the copy in TCRdb shows in-frame clones only, minus some. Here the sample spans about 30,000 clones, 90% being singletons. Sample: PBMCs, taken from a glioma patient whose treatment included an IDH1 peptide vaccine. All receptors derive from a young man with glioma. Both conserved end residues are part of each CDR3. The D gene is left open where the match is weak. The size entry is marked missing in some rows and otherwise reads once, few, many or a size class.

j_gene: TRBJ1-6
abundance: few
d_gene: NA
v_gene: TRBV15
CDR3aa: CATTRDSGDSPLHF
CDR3nt: TGTGCCACCACTAGGGATAGTGGGGATTCACCCCTCCACTTT

j_gene: TRBJ2-7
abundance: NA
d_gene: TRBD2
v_gene: TRBV6-1
CDR3aa: CASSLTSGTYEQYF
CDR3nt: TGTGCCAGCAGTTTGACTAGCGGTACCTACGAGCAGTACTTC

j_gene: TRBJ2-7
abundance: once
d_gene: NA
v_gene: TRBV5-6
CDR3aa: CASSLGTYEQYF
CDR3nt: TGTGCCAGCAGCTTGGGGACCTACGAGCAGTACTTC

j_gene: TRBJ1-5
abundance: NA
d_gene: NA
v_gene: TRBV2
CDR3aa: CASTRAFSNQPQHF
CDR3nt: TGTGCCAGCACCAGGGCTTTTAGCAATCAGCCCCAGCATTTT

j_gene: TRBJ2-2
abundance: NA
d_gene: NA
v_gene: TRBV4-2
CDR3aa: CASSQAHWSGELFF
CDR3nt: TGTGCCAGCAGCCAAGCCCACTGGAGCGGGGAGCTGTTTTTT

j_gene: TRBJ1-1
abundance: NA
d_gene: NA
v_gene: TRBV6-1
CDR3aa: CASSDHTEAFF
CDR3nt: TGTGCCAGCAGTGACCACACTGAAGCTTTCTTT

j_gene: TRBJ2-3
abundance: NA
d_gene: TRBD2
v_gene: TRBV9
CDR3aa: CASSARTSGSTDTQYF
CDR3nt: TGTGCCAGCAGCGCCAGGACTAGCGGTAGCACAGATACGCAGTATTTT

j_gene: TRBJ2-7
abundance: NA
d_gene: NA
v_gene: TRBV6-1
CDR3aa: CASSEASNSYEQYF
CDR3nt: TGTGCCAGCAGTGAAGCGTCCAACTCCTACGAGCAGTACTTC

j_gene: TRBJ1-1
abundance: NA
d_gene: NA
v_gene: TRBV19
CDR3aa: CASQGSTEAFF
CDR3nt: TGTGCCAGCCAGGGCAGCACTGAAGCTTTCTTT

j_gene: TRBJ1-1
abundance: NA
d_gene: NA
v_gene: TRBV5-1
CDR3aa: CASSLDRVEAFF
CDR3nt: TGCGCCAGCAGCTTGGACAGGGTTGAGGCTTTCTTT

j_gene: TRBJ2-7
abundance: NA
d_gene: TRBD2
v_gene: TRBV6-1
CDR3aa: CASSRAGEFWQYF
CDR3nt: TGTGCCAGCAGTCGAGCGGGAGAATTCTGGCAGTACTTC

j_gene: TRBJ2-3
abundance: once
d_gene: TRBD2
v_gene: TRBV29-1
CDR3aa: CSVPRSGIRDTQYF
CDR3nt: TGCAGCGTCCCCCGCAGCGGGATCAGGGATACGCAGTATTTT

j_gene: TRBJ2-3
abundance: few
d_gene: NA
v_gene: TRBV29-1
CDR3aa: CSVVGSSDTQYF
CDR3nt: TGCAGCGTTGTGGGGAGCTCAGATACGCAGTATTTT

j_gene: TRBJ1-4
abundance: NA
d_gene: NA
v_gene: TRBV7-9
CDR3aa: CASGGGSANEKLFF
CDR3nt: TGTGCCTCGGGAGGGGGAAGTGCTAATGAAAAACTGTTTTTT

j_gene: TRBJ2-3
abundance: NA
d_gene: TRBD2
v_gene: TRBV7-9
CDR3aa: CASSRGAGGGADTQYF
CDR3nt: TGTGCCAGCAGCCGCGGGGCGGGAGGCGGAGCAGATACGCAGTATTTT

j_gene: TRBJ1-5
abundance: NA
d_gene: NA
v_gene: TRBV9
CDR3aa: CASSVLSLYHSNQPQHF
CDR3nt: TGTGCCAGCAGCGTATTATCCCTCTATCATAGCAATCAGCCCCAGCATTTT

j_gene: TRBJ2-7
abundance: NA
d_gene: NA
v_gene: TRBV4-3
CDR3aa: CASSQVWDGSYEQYF
CDR3nt: TGCGCCAGCAGCCAAGTCTGGGACGGTTCCTACGAGCAGTACTTC

j_gene: TRBJ1-2
abundance: NA
d_gene: NA
v_gene: TRBV6-6
CDR3aa: CASTPTDNYGYTF
CDR3nt: TGTGCCAGCACCCCGACAGATAACTATGGCTACACCTTC

j_gene: TRBJ2-1
abundance: NA
d_gene: TRBD2
v_gene: TRBV4-2
CDR3aa: CASSSRTSGSGNEQFF
CDR3nt: TGTGCCAGCAGCTCGCGGACTAGCGGGAGCGGGAATGAGCAGTTCTTC

j_gene: TRBJ1-2
abundance: NA
d_gene: NA
v_gene: TRBV30
CDR3aa: CASMGYGYTF
CDR3nt: TGTGCTTCAATGGGCTATGGCTACACCTTC

j_gene: TRBJ1-1
abundance: NA
d_gene: NA
v_gene: TRBV19
CDR3aa: CASRDYRESTEAFF
CDR3nt: TGTGCCAGTAGGGACTACAGGGAGAGCACTGAAGCTTTCTTT

j_gene: TRBJ1-4
abundance: medium-sized
d_gene: NA
v_gene: TRBV7-2
CDR3aa: CASRGLSGVSFF
CDR3nt: TGTGCCAGCAGGGGGCTTAGCGGGGTTTCGTTTTTT

j_gene: TRBJ2-7
abundance: NA
d_gene: TRBD2
v_gene: TRBV6-5
CDR3aa: CASSAGLAGVGEQYF
CDR3nt: TGTGCCAGCAGTGCGGGACTAGCGGGAGTAGGCGAGCAGTACTTC

j_gene: TRBJ1-5
abundance: NA
d_gene: NA
v_gene: TRBV29-1
CDR3aa: CSVLPGANQPQHF
CDR3nt: TGCAGCGTTCTGCCAGGTGCCAATCAGCCCCAGCATTTT

j_gene: TRBJ2-1
abundance: NA
d_gene: NA
v_gene: TRBV10-3
CDR3aa: CAISESGLYNEQFF
CDR3nt: TGTGCCATCAGTGAGTCAGGACTATACAATGAGCAGTTCTTC

j_gene: TRBJ1-4
abundance: NA
d_gene: TRBD1
v_gene: TRBV30
CDR3aa: CAWRLGTATNEKLFF
CDR3nt: TGTGCCTGGAGGCTCGGGACAGCAACTAATGAAAAACTGTTTTTT

j_gene: TRBJ2-2
abundance: NA
d_gene: TRBD2
v_gene: TRBV5-4
CDR3aa: CASSPTPGTSYTGELFF
CDR3nt: TGTGCCAGCAGCCCAACCCCCGGGACTAGCTACACCGGGGAGCTGTTTTTT

j_gene: TRBJ1-3
abundance: NA
d_gene: NA
v_gene: TRBV30
CDR3aa: CAWSESSGNTIYF
CDR3nt: TGTGCCTGGAGTGAGAGCTCTGGAAACACCATATATTTT

j_gene: TRBJ2-3
abundance: NA
d_gene: TRBD2
v_gene: TRBV4-1
CDR3aa: CASSQGGLAGGGKDTQYF
CDR3nt: TGCGCCAGCAGCCAAGGAGGCTTAGCGGGAGGTGGAAAAGATACGCAGTATTTT

j_gene: TRBJ1-2
abundance: NA
d_gene: NA
v_gene: TRBV4-2
CDR3aa: CASSQVGGGYTF
CDR3nt: TGTGCCAGCAGCCAAGTGGGGGGAGGCTACACCTTC

j_gene: TRBJ2-7
abundance: NA
d_gene: TRBD1
v_gene: TRBV7-2
CDR3aa: CASSLVTDREYEQYF
CDR3nt: TGTGCCAGCAGCTTAGTCACGGACAGGGAGTACGAGCAGTACTTC

j_gene: TRBJ2-1
abundance: NA
d_gene: TRBD1
v_gene: TRBV4-3
CDR3aa: CASSQGQQWERQFF
CDR3nt: TGCGCCAGCAGCCAGGGACAGCAGTGGGAGAGGCAGTTCTTC

j_gene: TRBJ1-2
abundance: NA
d_gene: NA
v_gene: TRBV28
CDR3aa: CASSLGRGYGYTF
CDR3nt: TGTGCCAGCAGTTTAGGCAGGGGCTATGGCTACACCTTC

j_gene: TRBJ1-1
abundance: NA
d_gene: TRBD1
v_gene: TRBV6-5
CDR3aa: CASSYSQGKKTEAFF
CDR3nt: TGTGCCAGCAGTTACTCACAGGGGAAGAAAACTGAAGCTTTCTTT

j_gene: TRBJ2-6
abundance: NA
d_gene: NA
v_gene: TRBV5-4
CDR3aa: CASSRGDSGGANVLTF
CDR3nt: TGTGCCAGCAGCCGAGGGGATTCGGGTGGGGCCAACGTCCTGACTTTC

j_gene: TRBJ2-6
abundance: NA
d_gene: NA
v_gene: TRBV4-1
CDR3aa: CASSPRGGGGSGANVLTF
CDR3nt: TGCGCCAGCAGCCCGCGAGGGGGGGGCGGGTCTGGGGCCAACGTCCTGACTTTC

j_gene: TRBJ1-3
abundance: NA
d_gene: NA
v_gene: TRBV7-2
CDR3aa: CASSLARISSGNTIYF
CDR3nt: TGTGCCAGCAGCTTAGCCCGGATTAGCTCTGGAAACACCATATATTTT

j_gene: TRBJ2-3
abundance: once
d_gene: NA
v_gene: TRBV7-6
CDR3aa: CASSGRLDTQYF
CDR3nt: TGTGCCAGCAGCGGGCGTTTGGATACGCAGTATTTT

j_gene: TRBJ1-2
abundance: NA
d_gene: NA
v_gene: TRBV19
CDR3aa: CASSPFGGSNYGYTF
CDR3nt: TGTGCCAGTAGTCCGTTCGGAGGTTCCAACTATGGCTACACCTTC

j_gene: TRBJ1-4
abundance: NA
d_gene: TRBD1
v_gene: TRBV15
CDR3aa: CATSRGQGLATNEKLFF
CDR3nt: TGTGCCACCAGCCGGGGACAGGGACTCGCAACTAATGAAAAACTGTTTTTT

j_gene: TRBJ1-2
abundance: once
d_gene: NA
v_gene: TRBV7-9
CDR3aa: CASSEGRTAGYTF
CDR3nt: TGTGCCAGCAGCGAAGGCAGGACGGCTGGCTACACCTTC

j_gene: TRBJ1-1
abundance: NA
d_gene: NA
v_gene: TRBV7-9
CDR3aa: CASSSGGTEAFF
CDR3nt: TGTGCCAGCAGCTCCGGAGGCACTGAAGCTTTCTTT

j_gene: TRBJ2-5
abundance: NA
d_gene: TRBD2
v_gene: TRBV5-4
CDR3aa: CASSTRAGTRQETQYF
CDR3nt: TGTGCCAGCAGCACCAGAGCCGGGACTAGACAAGAGACCCAGTACTTC

j_gene: TRBJ2-5
abundance: NA
d_gene: TRBD1
v_gene: TRBV5-4
CDR3aa: CASSLDRGRETQYF
CDR3nt: TGTGCCAGCAGCTTGGACAGGGGGCGAGAGACCCAGTACTTC

j_gene: TRBJ2-5
abundance: NA
d_gene: NA
v_gene: TRBV27
CDR3aa: CASSLSWGAETQYF
CDR3nt: TGTGCCAGCAGTTTATCGTGGGGAGCGGAGACCCAGTACTTC

j_gene: TRBJ1-1
abundance: NA
d_gene: NA
v_gene: TRBV29-1
CDR3aa: CSVQKNTEAFF
CDR3nt: TGCAGCGTCCAGAAGAACACTGAAGCTTTCTTT

j_gene: TRBJ1-2
abundance: NA
d_gene: NA
v_gene: TRBV7-2
CDR3aa: CASSFGQIYGYTF
CDR3nt: TGTGCCAGCAGCTTCGGACAGATCTATGGCTACACCTTC

j_gene: TRBJ1-2
abundance: once
d_gene: TRBD1
v_gene: TRBV28
CDR3aa: CASNSGTGHSSWYGYTF
CDR3nt: TGTGCCAGCAACTCCGGGACAGGGCATAGTTCCTGGTATGGCTACACCTTC

j_gene: TRBJ2-1
abundance: NA
d_gene: NA
v_gene: TRBV5-5
CDR3aa: CASSLGQLYNEQFF
CDR3nt: TGTGCCAGCAGCTTGGGGCAGCTATACAATGAGCAGTTCTTC

j_gene: TRBJ1-1
abundance: NA
d_gene: TRBD1
v_gene: TRBV11-2
CDR3aa: CASSSPSEGQGLGRAFF
CDR3nt: TGTGCCAGCAGCTCGCCCTCCGAGGGACAGGGGCTGGGTAGAGCTTTCTTT

j_gene: TRBJ2-3
abundance: NA
d_gene: NA
v_gene: TRBV4-3
CDR3aa: CASSQDKGSTDTQYF
CDR3nt: TGCGCCAGCAGCCAAGATAAGGGAAGCACAGATACGCAGTATTTT

j_gene: TRBJ2-7
abundance: NA
d_gene: NA
v_gene: TRBV29-1
CDR3aa: CSVFGQQSSYEQYF
CDR3nt: TGCAGCGTTTTCGGACAGCAGAGCTCCTACGAGCAGTACTTC

j_gene: TRBJ2-5
abundance: NA
d_gene: TRBD2
v_gene: TRBV10-2
CDR3aa: CASREGRLAGNETQYF
CDR3nt: TGCGCCAGCAGGGAGGGGAGGCTAGCGGGAAACGAGACCCAGTACTTC

j_gene: TRBJ1-1
abundance: NA
d_gene: NA
v_gene: TRBV5-1
CDR3aa: CASSLVLNTEAFF
CDR3nt: TGCGCCAGCAGCCTCGTCTTGAACACTGAAGCTTTCTTT

j_gene: TRBJ2-7
abundance: NA
d_gene: NA
v_gene: TRBV25-1
CDR3aa: CASSEFAAEYEQYF
CDR3nt: TGTGCCAGCAGTGAATTCGCGGCAGAGTACGAGCAGTACTTC